This TCR beta chain was profiled in a study of T cells in Graves' hyperthyroidism and ophthalmopathy. The J segment lost 6 bases and the V segment lost 8 bases, leaving 11 bases of the junction unmatched. The CDR3 runs to 14 residues. CDR1 SNHLY and CDR2 FYNNEI come from the germline V gene. In this sample, this clonotype turned up many times. Amplification of TCR beta CDR3 regions was performed using RNA transcripts as template. TCR CDR3 underwent first-round RT-PCR with the HTBI primer set. TCRdb itself ran the multiplex PCR reads through MiXCR, one entry per CDR3 protein. This sample has about 360,000 distinct CDR3 sequences, with roughly an eighth found just once. Recently diagnosed hyperthyroidism of less than 2 months' duration affected patients aged 18 to 65. Clinicians diagnosed patients from clinical symptoms, serum thyroxine and TRAb, thyroid ultrasound and orbital computed tomography.

The sample comprised blood. This clonotype originated in a woman between 18 and 29 years old with Graves' hyperthyroidism. V gene TRBV2 combines with J gene TRBJ2-3, with 7 bases fitting TRBD1. The CDR3 sequence: CASRFRGLEDTQYF. CDR3 coding DNA: TGTGCCAGCCGGTTTAGGGGGCTTGAGGATACGCAGTATTTT.